This TCR beta chain was retrieved from a study of blood T cell repertoires in COVID-19. Background on the study: The cDNA or gDNA used as material had been derived from T cells, B-cell-depleted T cells, or PBMCs.

TCRdb keeps only in-frame clones here, not all; method: immunoSEQ multiplex PCR. This sample yields about 440,000 clones, of which 85% to 90% are seen a single time; about 4.5% belongs to the top ten. The CDR3 is 16 residues long. V lost 7 bases, J lost 4 bases, and 13 bases stayed unmatched. Germline values: CDR1 LNHDA, CDR2 SQIVND (reference sequence). The clonotype originates from a woman aged 25 to 45 with acute or convalescent COVID-19. The sample taken for sequencing was peripheral blood. The V call is TRBV19, the J call TRBJ2-1; 7 positions match TRBD2. In nucleotides, the CDR3 is TGTGCCAGTACCCCGCACTCGACGGGGGGTTACAATGAGCAGTTCTTC. Translated, it gives CASTPHSTGGYNEQFF. Based on the CDR3 plus reference TRBV19 and TRBJ2-1, the full variable domain is DGGITQSPKYLFRKEGQNVTLSCEQNLNHDAMYWYRQDPGQGLRLIYYSQIVNDFQKGDIAEGYSVSREKKESFPLTVTSAQKNPTAFYLCASTPHSTGGYNEQFFGPGTRLTVL.